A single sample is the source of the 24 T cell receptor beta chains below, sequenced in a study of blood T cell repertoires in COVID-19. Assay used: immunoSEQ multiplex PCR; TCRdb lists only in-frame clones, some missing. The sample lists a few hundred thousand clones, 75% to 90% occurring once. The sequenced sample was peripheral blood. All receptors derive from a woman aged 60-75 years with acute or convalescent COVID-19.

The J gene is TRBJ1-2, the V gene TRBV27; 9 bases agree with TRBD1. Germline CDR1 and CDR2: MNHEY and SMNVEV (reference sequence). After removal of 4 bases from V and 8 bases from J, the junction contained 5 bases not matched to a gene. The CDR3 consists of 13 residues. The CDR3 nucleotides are TGTGCCAGCAGTTGGTCGGACAGGGGCGGCTACACCTTC. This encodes CASSWSDRGGYTF.

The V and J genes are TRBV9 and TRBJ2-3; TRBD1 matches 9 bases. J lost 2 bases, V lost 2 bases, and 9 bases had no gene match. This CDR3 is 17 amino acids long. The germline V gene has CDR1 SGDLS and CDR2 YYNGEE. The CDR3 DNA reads TGTGCCAGCAGCGTCACCGGACAGGGGACCTTCACAGATACGCAGTATTTT. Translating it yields CASSVTGQGTFTDTQYF.

CDR3 sequence reads: CASSATGLGYGYTF. The CDR3 DNA sequence: TGTGCCAGCAGCGCCACAGGGTTAGGCTATGGCTACACCTTC. The genes are TRBV5-4 and TRBJ1-2, with D possibly TRBD1 on 6 matching bases. Germline CDR1 SGHNT, CDR2 YYREEE (reference sequence). Trimming removed 4 bases at V and 4 bases at J, with 14 bases between. This CDR3 is 14 amino acids long. The full variable domain, in which reference TRBV5-4 and TRBJ1-2 provide the parts outside the CDR3, is ETGVTQSPTHLIKTRGQQVTLRCSSQSGHNTVSWYQQALGQGPQFIFQYYREEENGRGNFPPRFSGLQFPNYSSELNVNALELDDSALYLCASSATGLGYGYTFGSGTRLTVV.

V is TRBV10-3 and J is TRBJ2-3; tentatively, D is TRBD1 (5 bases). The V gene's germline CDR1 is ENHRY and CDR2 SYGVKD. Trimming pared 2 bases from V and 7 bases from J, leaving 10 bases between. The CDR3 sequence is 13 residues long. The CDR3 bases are TGTGCCATCAGTGAGACGACAGAGAATACGCAGTATTTT. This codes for CAISETTENTQYF.

CDR3 DNA sequence: TGTGCCAGCACTTTGCGGGGGGCGGGCATTCAGTACTTC. Protein: CASTLRGAGIQYF. The chain is built from TRBV12-3 or TRBV12-4 and TRBJ2-4, with 8 bases identical to TRBD2. This CDR3 has 13 residues. Trimming cost V 7 bases and J 9 bases; bases outside gene matches: 8.

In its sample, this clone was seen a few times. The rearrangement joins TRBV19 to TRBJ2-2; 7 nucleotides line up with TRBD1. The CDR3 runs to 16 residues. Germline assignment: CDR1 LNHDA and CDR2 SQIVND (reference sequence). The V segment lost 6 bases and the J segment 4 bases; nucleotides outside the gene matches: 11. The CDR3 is CASSRQGRPGTGELFF. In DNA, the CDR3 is TGTGCCAGTAGCCGACAGGGCCGACCGGGCACCGGGGAGCTGTTTTTT.

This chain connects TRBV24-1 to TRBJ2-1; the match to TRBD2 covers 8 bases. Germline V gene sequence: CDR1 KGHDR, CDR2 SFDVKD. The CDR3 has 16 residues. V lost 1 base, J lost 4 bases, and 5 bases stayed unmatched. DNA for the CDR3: TGTGCCACCAGTGATTTAACGGGGGGGCAATACAATGAGCAGTTCTTC. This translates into CATSDLTGGQYNEQFF.

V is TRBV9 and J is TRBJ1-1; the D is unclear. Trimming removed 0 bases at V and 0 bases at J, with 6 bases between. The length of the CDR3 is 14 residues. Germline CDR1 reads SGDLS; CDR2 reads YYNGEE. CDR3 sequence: CASSVDPVNTEAFF. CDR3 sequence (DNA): TGTGCCAGCAGCGTAGATCCAGTGAACACTGAAGCTTTCTTT.

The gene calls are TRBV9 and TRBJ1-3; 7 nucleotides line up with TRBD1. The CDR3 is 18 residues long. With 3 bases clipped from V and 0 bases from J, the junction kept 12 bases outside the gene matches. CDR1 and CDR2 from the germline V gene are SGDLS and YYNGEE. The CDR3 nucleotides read TGTGCCAGCAGCGCACCCAGACAGGGTTCCGACTCTGGAAACACCATATATTTT. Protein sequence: CASSAPRQGSDSGNTIYF.

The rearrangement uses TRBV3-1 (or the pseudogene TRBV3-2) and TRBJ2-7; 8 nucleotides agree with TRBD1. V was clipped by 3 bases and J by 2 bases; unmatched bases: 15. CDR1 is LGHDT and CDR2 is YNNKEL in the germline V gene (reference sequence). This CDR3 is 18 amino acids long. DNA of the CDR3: TGTGCCAGCAGCCACCCCGACAGGGGATCATTACGGCCCTACGAGCAGTACTTC. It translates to CASSHPDRGSLRPYEQYF.

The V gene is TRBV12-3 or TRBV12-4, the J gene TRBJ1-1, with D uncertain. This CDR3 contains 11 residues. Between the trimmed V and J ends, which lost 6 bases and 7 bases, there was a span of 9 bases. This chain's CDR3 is CASSTVGEAFF. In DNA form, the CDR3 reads TGTGCCAGCAGCACCGTCGGTGAAGCTTTCTTT.

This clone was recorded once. The CDR3, as DNA: TGTGCCAGCACTCTGGACAGGGGGCTGGGCACTGAAGCTTTCTTT. This translates into CASTLDRGLGTEAFF. The chain joins TRBV28 to TRBJ1-1; 11 bases match TRBD1. J gave up 4 bases and V 7 bases, and 8 bases lay outside the gene matches. This CDR3 spans 15 amino acids. The germline V gene encodes CDR1 MDHEN and CDR2 SYDVKM. The full variable domain, completed using reference TRBV28 and TRBJ1-1, is DVKVTQSSRYLVKRTGEKVFLECVQDMDHENMFWYRQDPGLGLRLIYFSYDVKMKEKGDIPEGYSVSREKKERFSLILESASTNQTSMYLCASTLDRGLGTEAFFGQGTRLTVV.

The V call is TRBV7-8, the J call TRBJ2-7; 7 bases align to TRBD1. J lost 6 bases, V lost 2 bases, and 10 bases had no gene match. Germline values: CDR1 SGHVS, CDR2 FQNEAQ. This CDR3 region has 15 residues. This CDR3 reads CASSLTRGLPREQYF. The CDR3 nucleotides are TGTGCCAGCAGCTTAACGAGGGGGCTCCCTCGCGAGCAGTACTTC.

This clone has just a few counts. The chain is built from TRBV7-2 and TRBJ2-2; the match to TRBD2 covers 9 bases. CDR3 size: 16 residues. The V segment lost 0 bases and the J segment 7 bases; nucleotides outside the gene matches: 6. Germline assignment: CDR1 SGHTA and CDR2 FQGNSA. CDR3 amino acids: CASSLAAGGFGGELFF. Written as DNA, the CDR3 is TGTGCCAGCAGCTTAGCAGCGGGAGGCTTTGGCGGGGAGCTGTTTTTT.

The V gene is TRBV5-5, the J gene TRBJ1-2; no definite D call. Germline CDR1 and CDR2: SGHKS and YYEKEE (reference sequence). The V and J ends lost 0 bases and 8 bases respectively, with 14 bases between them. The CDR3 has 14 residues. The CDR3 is CASSLEVGSYGYTF. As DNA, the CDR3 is TGTGCCAGCAGCTTGGAAGTGGGCTCTTACGGCTACACCTTC.

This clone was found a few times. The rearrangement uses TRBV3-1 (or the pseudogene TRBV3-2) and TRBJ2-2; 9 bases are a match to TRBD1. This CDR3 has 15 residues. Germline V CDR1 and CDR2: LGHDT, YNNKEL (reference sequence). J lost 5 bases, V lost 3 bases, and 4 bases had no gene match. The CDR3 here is CASSQGQGRTGELFF. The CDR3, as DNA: TGTGCCAGCAGCCAGGGACAGGGAAGGACCGGGGAGCTGTTTTTT.

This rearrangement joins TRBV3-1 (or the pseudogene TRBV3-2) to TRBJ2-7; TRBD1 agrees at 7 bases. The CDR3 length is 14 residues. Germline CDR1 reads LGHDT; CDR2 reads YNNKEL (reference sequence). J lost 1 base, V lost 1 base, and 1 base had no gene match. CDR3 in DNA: TGTGCCAGCAGCCAAGCAGGGGGTTCCTACGAGCAGTACTTC. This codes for CASSQAGGSYEQYF.

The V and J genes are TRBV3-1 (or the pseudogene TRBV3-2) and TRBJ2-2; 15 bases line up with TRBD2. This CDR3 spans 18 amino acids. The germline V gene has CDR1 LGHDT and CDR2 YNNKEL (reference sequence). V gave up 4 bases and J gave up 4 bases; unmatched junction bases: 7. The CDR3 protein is CASSLRTSGRAVTGELFF. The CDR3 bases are TGTGCCAGCAGCCTCAGGACTAGCGGGAGGGCCGTCACCGGGGAGCTGTTTTTT.

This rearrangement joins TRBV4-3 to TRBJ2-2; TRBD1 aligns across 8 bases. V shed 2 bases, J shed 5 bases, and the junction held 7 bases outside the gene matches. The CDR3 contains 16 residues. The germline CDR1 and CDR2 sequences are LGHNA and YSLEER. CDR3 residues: CASSQIHRDRTGELFF. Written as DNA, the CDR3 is TGCGCCAGCAGCCAAATCCACCGGGACAGGACCGGGGAGCTGTTTTTT.

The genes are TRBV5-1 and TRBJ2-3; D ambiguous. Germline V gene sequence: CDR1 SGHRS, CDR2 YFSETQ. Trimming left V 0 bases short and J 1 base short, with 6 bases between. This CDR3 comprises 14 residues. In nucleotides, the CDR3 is TGCGCCAGCAGCTTGGAAGGAGGCACAGATACGCAGTATTTT. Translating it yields CASSLEGGTDTQYF.

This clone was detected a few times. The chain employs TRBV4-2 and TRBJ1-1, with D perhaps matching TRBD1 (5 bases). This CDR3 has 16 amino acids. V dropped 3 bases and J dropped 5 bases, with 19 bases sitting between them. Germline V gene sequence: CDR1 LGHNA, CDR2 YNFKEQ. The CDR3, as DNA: TGTGCCAGCAGCCATGCCTTTGGGGGGGGAGGGACTGAAGCTTTCTTT. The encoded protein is CASSHAFGGGGTEAFF.

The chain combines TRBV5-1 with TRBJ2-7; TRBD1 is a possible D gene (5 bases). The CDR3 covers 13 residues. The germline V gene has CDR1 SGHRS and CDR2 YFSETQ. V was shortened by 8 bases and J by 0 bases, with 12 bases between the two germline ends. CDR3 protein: CASSPGFSYEQYF. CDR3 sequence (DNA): TGCGCCAGTTCCCCAGGGTTCTCCTACGAGCAGTACTTC.

As DNA, the CDR3 is TGTGCCAGCAGCTTGCCAGCAGGTCTGGCCGGTGAGCAGTTCTTC. Protein sequence: CASSLPAGLAGEQFF. The chain combines TRBV5-4 with TRBJ2-1; D ambiguous. Germline values: CDR1 SGHNT, CDR2 YYREEE (reference sequence). The V end was cut by 1 base, the J end by 9 bases, with 17 bases between. The CDR3 has 15 residues.

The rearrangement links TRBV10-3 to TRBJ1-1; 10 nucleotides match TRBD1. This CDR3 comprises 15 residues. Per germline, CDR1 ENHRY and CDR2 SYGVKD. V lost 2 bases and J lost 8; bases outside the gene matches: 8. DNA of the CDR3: TGTGCCATCAGTGAGCCGGACAGGGGGTATCTCGAAGCTTTCTTT. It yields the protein CAISEPDRGYLEAFF.